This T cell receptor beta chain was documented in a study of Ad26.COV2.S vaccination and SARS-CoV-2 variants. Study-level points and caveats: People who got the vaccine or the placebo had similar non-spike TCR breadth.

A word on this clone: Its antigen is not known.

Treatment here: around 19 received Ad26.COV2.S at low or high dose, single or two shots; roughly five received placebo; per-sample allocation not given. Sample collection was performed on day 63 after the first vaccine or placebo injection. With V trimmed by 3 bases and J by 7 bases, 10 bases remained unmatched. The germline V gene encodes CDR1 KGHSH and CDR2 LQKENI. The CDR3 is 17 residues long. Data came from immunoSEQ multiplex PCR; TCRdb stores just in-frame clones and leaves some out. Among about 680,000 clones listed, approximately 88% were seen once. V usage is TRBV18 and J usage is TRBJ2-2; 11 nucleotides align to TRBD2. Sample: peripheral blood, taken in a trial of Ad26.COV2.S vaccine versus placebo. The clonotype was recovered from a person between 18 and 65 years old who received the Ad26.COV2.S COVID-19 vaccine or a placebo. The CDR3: CASSPGTSGPPGGELFF. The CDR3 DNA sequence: TGTGCCAGCTCACCTGGGACTAGCGGTCCTCCGGGCGGGGAGCTGTTTTTT.